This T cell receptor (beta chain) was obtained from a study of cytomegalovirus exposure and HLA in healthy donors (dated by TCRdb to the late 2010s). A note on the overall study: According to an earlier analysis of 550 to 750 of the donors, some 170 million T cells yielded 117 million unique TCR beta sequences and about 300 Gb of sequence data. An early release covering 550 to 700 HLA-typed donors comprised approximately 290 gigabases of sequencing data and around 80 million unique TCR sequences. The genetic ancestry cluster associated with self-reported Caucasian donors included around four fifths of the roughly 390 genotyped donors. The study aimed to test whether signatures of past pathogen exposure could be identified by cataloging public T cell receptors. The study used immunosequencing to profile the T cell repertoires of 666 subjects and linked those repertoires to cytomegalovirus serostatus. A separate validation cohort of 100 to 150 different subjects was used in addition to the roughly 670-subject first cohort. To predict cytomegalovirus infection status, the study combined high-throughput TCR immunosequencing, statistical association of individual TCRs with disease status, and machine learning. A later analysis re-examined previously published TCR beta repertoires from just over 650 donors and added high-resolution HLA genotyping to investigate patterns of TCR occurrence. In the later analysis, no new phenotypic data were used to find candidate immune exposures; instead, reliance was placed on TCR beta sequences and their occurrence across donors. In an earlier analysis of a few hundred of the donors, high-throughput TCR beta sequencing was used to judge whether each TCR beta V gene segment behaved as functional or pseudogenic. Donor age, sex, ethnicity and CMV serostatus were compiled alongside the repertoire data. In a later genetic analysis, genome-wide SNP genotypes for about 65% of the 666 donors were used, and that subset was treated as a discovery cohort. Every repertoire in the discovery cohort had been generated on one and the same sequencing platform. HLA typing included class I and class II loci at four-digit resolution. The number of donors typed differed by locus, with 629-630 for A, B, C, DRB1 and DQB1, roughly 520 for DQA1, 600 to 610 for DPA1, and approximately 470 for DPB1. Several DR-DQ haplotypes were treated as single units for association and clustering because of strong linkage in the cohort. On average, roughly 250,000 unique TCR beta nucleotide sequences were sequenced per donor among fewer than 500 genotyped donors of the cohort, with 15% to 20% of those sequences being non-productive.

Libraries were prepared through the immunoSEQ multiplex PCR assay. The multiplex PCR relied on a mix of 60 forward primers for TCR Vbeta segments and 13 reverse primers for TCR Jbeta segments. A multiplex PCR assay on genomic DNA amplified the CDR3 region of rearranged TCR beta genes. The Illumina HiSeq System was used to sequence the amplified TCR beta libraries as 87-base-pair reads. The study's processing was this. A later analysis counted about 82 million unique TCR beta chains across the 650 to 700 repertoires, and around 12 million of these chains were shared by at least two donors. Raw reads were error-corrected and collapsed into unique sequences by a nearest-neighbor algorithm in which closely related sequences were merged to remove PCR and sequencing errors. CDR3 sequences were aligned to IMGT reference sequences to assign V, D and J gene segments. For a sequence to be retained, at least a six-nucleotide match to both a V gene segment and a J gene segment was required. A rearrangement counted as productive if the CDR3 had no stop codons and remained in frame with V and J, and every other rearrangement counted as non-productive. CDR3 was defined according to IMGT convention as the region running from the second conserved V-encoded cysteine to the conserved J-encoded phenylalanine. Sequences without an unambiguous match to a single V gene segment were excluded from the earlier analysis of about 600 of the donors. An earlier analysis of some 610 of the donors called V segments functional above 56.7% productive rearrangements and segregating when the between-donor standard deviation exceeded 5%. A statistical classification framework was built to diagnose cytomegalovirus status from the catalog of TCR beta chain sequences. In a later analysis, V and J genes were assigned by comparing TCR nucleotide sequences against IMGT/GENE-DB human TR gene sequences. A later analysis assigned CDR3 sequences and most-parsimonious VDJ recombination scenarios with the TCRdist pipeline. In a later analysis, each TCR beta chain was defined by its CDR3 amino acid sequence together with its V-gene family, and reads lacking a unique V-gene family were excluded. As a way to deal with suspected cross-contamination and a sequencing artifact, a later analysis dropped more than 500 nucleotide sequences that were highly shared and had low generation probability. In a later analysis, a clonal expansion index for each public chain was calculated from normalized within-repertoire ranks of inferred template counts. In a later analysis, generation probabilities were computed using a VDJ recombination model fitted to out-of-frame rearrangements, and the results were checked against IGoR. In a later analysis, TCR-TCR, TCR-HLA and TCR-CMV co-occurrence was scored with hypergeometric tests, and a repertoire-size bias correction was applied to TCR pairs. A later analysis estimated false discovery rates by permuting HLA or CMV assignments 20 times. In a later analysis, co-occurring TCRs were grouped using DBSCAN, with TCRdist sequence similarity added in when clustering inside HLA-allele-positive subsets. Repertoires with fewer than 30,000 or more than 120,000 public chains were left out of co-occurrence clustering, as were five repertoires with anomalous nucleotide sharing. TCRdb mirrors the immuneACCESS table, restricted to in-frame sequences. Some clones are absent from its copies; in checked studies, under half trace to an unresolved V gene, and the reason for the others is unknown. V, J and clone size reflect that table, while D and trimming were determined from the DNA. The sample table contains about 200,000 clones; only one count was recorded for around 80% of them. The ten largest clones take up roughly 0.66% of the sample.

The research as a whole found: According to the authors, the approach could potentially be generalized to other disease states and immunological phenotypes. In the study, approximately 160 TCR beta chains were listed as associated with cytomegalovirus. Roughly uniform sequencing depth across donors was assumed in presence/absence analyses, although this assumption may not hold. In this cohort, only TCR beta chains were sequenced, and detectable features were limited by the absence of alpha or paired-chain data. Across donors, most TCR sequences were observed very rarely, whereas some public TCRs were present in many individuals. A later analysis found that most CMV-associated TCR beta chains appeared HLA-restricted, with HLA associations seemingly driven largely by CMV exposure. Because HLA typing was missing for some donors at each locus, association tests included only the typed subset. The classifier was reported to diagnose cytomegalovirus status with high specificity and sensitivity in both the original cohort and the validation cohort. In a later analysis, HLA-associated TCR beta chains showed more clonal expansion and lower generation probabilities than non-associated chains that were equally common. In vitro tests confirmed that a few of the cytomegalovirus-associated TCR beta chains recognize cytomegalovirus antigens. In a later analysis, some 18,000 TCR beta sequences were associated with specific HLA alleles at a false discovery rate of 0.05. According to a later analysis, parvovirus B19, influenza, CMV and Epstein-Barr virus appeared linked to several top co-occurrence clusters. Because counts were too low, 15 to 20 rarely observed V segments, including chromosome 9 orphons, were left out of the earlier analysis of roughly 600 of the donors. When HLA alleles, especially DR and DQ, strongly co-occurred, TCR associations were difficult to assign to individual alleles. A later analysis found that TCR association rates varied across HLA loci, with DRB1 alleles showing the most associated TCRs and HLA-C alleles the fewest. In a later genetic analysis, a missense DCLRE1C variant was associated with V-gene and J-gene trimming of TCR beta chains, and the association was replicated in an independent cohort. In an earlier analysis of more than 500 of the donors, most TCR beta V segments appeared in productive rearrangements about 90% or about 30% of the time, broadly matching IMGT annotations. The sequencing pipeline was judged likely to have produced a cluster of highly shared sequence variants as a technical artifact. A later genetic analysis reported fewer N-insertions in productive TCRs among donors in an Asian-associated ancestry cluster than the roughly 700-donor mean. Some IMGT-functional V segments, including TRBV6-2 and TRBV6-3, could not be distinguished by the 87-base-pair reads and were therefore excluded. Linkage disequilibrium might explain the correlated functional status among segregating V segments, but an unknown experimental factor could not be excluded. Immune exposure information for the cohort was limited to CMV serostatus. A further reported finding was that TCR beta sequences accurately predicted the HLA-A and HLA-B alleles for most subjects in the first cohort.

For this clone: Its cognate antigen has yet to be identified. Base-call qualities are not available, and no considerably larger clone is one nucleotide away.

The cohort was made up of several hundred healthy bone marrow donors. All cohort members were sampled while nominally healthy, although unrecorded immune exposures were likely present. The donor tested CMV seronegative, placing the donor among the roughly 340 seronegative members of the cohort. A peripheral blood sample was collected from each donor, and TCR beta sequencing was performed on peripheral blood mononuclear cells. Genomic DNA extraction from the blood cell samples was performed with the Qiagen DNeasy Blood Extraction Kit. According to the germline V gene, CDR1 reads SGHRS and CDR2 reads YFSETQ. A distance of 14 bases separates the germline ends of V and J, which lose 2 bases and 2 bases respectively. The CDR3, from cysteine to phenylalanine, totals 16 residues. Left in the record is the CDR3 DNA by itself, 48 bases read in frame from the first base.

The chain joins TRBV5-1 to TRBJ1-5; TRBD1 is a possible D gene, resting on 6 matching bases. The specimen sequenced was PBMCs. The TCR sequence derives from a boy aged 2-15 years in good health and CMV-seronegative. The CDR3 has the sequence CASSLNPRTGNQPQHF. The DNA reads TGCGCCAGCAGCTTAAATCCAAGGACAGGCAATCAGCCCCAGCATTTT.